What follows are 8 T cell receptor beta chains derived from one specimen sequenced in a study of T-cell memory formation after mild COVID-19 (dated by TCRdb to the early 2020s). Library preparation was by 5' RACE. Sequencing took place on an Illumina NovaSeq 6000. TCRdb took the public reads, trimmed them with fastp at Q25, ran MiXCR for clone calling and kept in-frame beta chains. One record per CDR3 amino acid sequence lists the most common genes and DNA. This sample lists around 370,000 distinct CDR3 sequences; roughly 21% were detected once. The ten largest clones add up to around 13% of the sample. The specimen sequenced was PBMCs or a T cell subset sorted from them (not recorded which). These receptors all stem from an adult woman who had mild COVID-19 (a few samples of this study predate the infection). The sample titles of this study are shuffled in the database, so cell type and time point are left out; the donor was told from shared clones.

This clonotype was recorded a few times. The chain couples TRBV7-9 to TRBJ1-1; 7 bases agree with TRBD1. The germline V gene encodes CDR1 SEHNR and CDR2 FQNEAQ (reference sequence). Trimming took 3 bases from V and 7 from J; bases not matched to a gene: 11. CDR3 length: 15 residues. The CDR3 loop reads CASSLIGQAVNEAFF. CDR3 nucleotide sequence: TGTGCCAGCAGCTTGATAGGACAGGCGGTGAATGAAGCTTTCTTT.

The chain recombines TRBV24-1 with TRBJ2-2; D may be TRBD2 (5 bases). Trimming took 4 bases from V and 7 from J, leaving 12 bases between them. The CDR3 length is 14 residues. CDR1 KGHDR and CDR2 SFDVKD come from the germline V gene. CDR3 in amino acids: CATSDPWELGELFF. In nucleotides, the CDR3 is TGTGCCACCAGTGACCCGTGGGAGCTCGGGGAGCTGTTTTTT.

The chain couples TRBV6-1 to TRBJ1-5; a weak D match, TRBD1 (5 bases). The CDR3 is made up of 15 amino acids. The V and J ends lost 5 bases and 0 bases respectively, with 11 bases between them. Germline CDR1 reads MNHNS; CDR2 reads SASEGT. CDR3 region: CASSLRVSSNQPQHF. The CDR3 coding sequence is TGTGCCAGCAGTCTCAGGGTATCTAGCAATCAGCCCCAGCATTTT.

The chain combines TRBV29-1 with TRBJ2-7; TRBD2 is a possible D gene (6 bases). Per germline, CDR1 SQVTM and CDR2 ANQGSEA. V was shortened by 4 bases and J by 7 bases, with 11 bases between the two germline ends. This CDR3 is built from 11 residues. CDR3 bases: TGCAGCGTTGGGGCCGGAGGGGAGCAGTACTTC. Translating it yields CSVGAGGEQYF.

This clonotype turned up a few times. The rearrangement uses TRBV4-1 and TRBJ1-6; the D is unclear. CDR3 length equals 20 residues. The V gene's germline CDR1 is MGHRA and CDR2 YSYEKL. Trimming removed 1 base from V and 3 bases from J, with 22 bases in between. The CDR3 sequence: CASSQVPAQAPKGYNSPLHF. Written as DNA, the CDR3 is TGCGCCAGCAGCCAAGTACCAGCCCAGGCACCTAAGGGCTATAATTCACCCCTCCACTTT.

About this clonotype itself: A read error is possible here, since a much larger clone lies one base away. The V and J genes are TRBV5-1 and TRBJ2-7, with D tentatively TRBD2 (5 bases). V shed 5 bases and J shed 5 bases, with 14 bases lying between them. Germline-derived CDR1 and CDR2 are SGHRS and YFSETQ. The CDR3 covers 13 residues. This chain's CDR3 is CASSLVGDHEQYF. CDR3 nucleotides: TGCGCCAGCAGTCTAGTGGGAGACCACGAGCAGTACTTC.

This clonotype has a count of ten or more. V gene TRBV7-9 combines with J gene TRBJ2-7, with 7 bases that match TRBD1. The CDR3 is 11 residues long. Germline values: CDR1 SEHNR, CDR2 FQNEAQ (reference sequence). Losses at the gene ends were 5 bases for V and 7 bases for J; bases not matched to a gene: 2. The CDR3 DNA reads TGTGCCAGCAGCATACAGGGGGAGCAGTACTTC. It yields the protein CASSIQGEQYF.

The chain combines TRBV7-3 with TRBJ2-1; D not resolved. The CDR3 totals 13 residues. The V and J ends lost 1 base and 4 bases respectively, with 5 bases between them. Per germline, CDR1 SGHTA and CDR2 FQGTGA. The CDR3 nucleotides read TGTGCCAGCAGCTTAATAGCTTACAATGAGCAGTTCTTC. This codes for CASSLIAYNEQFF.